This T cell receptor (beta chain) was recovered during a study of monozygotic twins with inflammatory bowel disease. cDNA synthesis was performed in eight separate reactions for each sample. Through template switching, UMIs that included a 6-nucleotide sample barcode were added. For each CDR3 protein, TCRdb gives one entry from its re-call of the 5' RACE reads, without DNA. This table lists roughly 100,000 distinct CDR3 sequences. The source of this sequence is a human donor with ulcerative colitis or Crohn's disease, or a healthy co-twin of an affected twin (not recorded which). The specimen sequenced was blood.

CDR3 protein: CASSESVYEQYF. This chain connects TRBV10-2 to TRBJ2-7. The CDR3 consists of 12 residues. Germline assignment: CDR1 WSHSY and CDR2 SAAADI.